Detailed here is one TCR beta chain. What it binds is unknown. The sample originates from a study of Ad26.COV2.S vaccination and SARS-CoV-2 variants. Study context: Doses of Ad26.COV2.S were injected into muscle once or twice, 56 days apart.

Repertoires were generated with immunoSEQ multiplex PCR, while TCRdb's copy carries only in-frame clones and drops some. The sample carries 300,000 to 450,000 clones, approximately 84% recorded once. As to treatment: around 19 received Ad26.COV2.S at low or high dose, single or two shots; several received placebo; per-sample allocation not given. Samples analyzed were those drawn on day 63 after the first vaccine or placebo injection. Its platform was an Ad26 vector, and its expressed antigen was Wuhan-strain SARS-CoV-2 spike. General study results and limits: Substantial breadth was reportedly displayed by spike-specific CD8+ and CD4+ T cell responses after vaccination.

V lost 4 bases and J 6 bases, leaving 16 bases between the germline ends. The V gene's germline CDR1 is WNHNN and CDR2 SYGVQD (reference sequence). This CDR3 region has 15 residues. The sequencing used peripheral blood, collected in a trial of Ad26.COV2.S vaccine versus placebo. The TCR sequence derives from a person between 18 and 60 years old who received the Ad26.COV2.S COVID-19 vaccine or a placebo. The rearrangement uses TRBV10-1 and TRBJ2-1; tentatively, D is TRBD1 (6 bases). CDR3 sequence (DNA): TGCGCCAGCAGTGGTCCGGACAGAATGGGCAATGAGCAGTTCTTC. Protein sequence: CASSGPDRMGNEQFF.